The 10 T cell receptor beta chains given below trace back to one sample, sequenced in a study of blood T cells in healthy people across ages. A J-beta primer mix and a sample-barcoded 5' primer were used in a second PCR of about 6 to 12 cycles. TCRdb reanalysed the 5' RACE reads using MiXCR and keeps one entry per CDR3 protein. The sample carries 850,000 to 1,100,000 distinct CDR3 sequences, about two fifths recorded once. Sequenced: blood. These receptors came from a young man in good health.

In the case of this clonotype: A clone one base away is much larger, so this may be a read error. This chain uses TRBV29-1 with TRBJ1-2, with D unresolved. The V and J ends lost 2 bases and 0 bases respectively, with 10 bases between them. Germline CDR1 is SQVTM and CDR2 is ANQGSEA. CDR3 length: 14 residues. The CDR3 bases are TGCAGCGTTGAACCGCGGGGAGCTAACTATGGCTACACCTTC. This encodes CSVEPRGANYGYTF. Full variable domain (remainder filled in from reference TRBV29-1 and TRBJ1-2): SAVISQKPSRDICQRGTSLTIQCQVDSQVTMMFWYRQQPGQSLTLIATANQGSEATYESGFVIDKFPISRPNLTFSTLTVSNMSPEDSSIYLCSVEPRGANYGYTFGSGTRLTVV.

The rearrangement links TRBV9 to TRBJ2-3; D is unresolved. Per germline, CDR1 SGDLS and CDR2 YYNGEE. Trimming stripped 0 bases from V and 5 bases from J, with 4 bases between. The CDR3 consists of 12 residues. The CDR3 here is CASSVGLDTQYF. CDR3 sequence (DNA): TGTGCCAGCAGCGTAGGACTAGATACGCAGTATTTT.

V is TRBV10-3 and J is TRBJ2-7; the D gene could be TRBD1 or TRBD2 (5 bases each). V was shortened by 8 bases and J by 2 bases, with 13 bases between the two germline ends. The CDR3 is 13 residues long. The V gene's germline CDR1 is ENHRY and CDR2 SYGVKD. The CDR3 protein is CAIGDGYTYEQYF. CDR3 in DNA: TGTGCCATCGGGGACGGATATACCTACGAGCAGTACTTC.

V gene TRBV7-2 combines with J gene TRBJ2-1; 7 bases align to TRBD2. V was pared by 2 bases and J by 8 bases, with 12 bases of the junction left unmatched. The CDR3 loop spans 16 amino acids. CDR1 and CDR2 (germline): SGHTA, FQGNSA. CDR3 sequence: CASSLRARGGFDEQFF. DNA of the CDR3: TGTGCCAGCAGCTTAAGGGCGCGCGGGGGTTTCGATGAGCAGTTCTTC.

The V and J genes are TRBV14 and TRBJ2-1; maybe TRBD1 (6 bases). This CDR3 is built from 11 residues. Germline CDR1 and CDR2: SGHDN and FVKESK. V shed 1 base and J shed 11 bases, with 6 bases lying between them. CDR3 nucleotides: TGTGCCAGCAGCCAAGGGGGGCAGCAGTTCTTC. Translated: CASSQGGQQFF.

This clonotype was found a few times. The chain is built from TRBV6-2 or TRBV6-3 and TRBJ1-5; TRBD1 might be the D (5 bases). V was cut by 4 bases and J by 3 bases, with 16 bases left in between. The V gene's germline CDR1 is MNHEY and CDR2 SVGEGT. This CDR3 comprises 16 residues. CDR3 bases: TGTGCCAGCAGTTCTGTTCCCGGGACTCTCAATCAGCCCCAGCATTTT. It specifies CASSSVPGTLNQPQHF.

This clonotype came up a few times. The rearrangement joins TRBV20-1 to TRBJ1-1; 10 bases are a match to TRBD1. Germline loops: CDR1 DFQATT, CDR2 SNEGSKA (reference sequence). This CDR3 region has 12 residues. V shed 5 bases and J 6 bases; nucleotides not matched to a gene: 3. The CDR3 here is CSAAGTGAEAFF. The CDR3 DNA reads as TGCAGTGCTGCCGGGACAGGGGCTGAAGCTTTCTTT.

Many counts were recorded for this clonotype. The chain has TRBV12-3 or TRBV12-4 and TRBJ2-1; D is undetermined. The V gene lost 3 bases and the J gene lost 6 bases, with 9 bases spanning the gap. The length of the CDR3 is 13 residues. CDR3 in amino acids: CASSFGPLNEQFF. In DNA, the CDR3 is TGTGCCAGCAGTTTCGGACCCCTCAATGAGCAGTTCTTC.

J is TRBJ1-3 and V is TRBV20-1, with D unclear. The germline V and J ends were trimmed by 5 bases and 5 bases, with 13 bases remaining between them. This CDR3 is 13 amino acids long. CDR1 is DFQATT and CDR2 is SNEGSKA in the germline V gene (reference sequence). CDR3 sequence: CSARHNSRNTIYF. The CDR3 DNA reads TGCAGTGCTCGACATAACTCGAGAAACACCATATATTTT.

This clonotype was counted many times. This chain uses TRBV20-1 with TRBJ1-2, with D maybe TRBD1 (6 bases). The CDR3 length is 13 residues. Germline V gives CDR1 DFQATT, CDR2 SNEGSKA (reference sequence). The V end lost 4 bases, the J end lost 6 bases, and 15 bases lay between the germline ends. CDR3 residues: CSATPTGRNGYTF. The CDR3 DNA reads TGCAGTGCTACCCCAACAGGGAGGAATGGCTACACCTTC.